A selection of T cell receptor beta chains follows, all from one sample in a study of blood T cell repertoires in COVID-19. TCRdb keeps only in-frame clones here, not all; method: immunoSEQ multiplex PCR. This sample has about 90,000 clones, with 80% to 95% found just once. The sequenced sample was peripheral blood. The receptors here all came from a human donor with active COVID-19. The donor label of this sample is uncertain. CDR3s include the opening cysteine and the closing phenylalanine or tryptophan. A D gene is named only where the DNA matches it firmly. A row's size may be missing; if present it is once, few, many or a size class.

CDR3nt: TGTGCCAGCAGTAAGAGCGGGGGGCCCCCAACCGGGGAGCTGTTTTTT
CDR3aa: CASSKSGGPPTGELFF
j_gene: TRBJ2-2
v_gene: TRBV7-3
d_gene: TRBD2
abundance: .

CDR3nt: TGCGCCAGCAGCTCCCGGGACATACCAGATACGCAGTATTTT
CDR3aa: CASSSRDIPDTQYF
j_gene: TRBJ2-3
v_gene: TRBV5-1
d_gene: .
abundance: .

CDR3nt: TGTGCCAGCAGGCTGACTAGCGGGGGCACAGATACGCAGTATTTT
CDR3aa: CASRLTSGGTDTQYF
j_gene: TRBJ2-3
v_gene: TRBV6-4
d_gene: TRBD2
abundance: .

CDR3nt: TGCGCCAGCTCGCCCAGGTACTTGAACACTGAAGCTTTCTTT
CDR3aa: CASSPRYLNTEAFF
j_gene: TRBJ1-1
v_gene: TRBV5-1
d_gene: .
abundance: .

CDR3nt: TGCACCAGCAGCCAAGAACCCGGGACAGACCAAGAGACCCAGTACTTC
CDR3aa: CTSSQEPGTDQETQYF
j_gene: TRBJ2-5
v_gene: TRBV1
d_gene: .
abundance: .

CDR3nt: TGTGCCAGTAGCCCGGGATTTTTCTACGAGCAGTACTTC
CDR3aa: CASSPGFFYEQYF
j_gene: TRBJ2-7
v_gene: TRBV19
d_gene: .
abundance: once

CDR3nt: TGTGCCAGCAGTTACGGGACTACCGACGGAGAGACCCAGTACTTC
CDR3aa: CASSYGTTDGETQYF
j_gene: TRBJ2-5
v_gene: TRBV6-2/TRBV6-3
d_gene: TRBD2
abundance: .

CDR3nt: TGCGCCAGCAGCTTGGGGGCGGGGGCTGTCAATGAGCAGTTCTTC
CDR3aa: CASSLGAGAVNEQFF
j_gene: TRBJ2-1
v_gene: TRBV5-1
d_gene: .
abundance: once

CDR3nt: TGTGCCAGCAGCCAAGCGCCAGGCCAGGTGGCCGGGGAGCTGTTTTTT
CDR3aa: CASSQAPGQVAGELFF
j_gene: TRBJ2-2
v_gene: TRBV3-1/TRBV3-2
d_gene: .
abundance: once

CDR3nt: TGTGCCAGCAGTTTCTTGTGGGCTTCAGGGGAAATTCAGCCCCAGCATTTT
CDR3aa: CASSFLWASGEIQPQHF
j_gene: TRBJ1-5
v_gene: TRBV27
d_gene: .
abundance: .

CDR3nt: TGTGCCAGCAGTAAACTAGCGGGGGCAGGGGAGACCCAGTACTTC
CDR3aa: CASSKLAGAGETQYF
j_gene: TRBJ2-5
v_gene: TRBV6-5
d_gene: TRBD2
abundance: .

CDR3nt: TGTGCCAGCAGCTTAACCCCCCGGTCTAGCGGTAGCACAGATACGCAGTATTTT
CDR3aa: CASSLTPRSSGSTDTQYF
j_gene: TRBJ2-3
v_gene: TRBV7-3
d_gene: TRBD2
abundance: .

CDR3nt: TGTGCCAGCAGCCCGGGGGGGTCTTCACCCCTCCACTTT
CDR3aa: CASSPGGSSPLHF
j_gene: TRBJ1-6
v_gene: TRBV13
d_gene: .
abundance: .

CDR3nt: TGTGCCAGCAATGACGCGGGCCTAGCCAAAAACATTCAGTACTTC
CDR3aa: CASNDAGLAKNIQYF
j_gene: TRBJ2-4
v_gene: TRBV2
d_gene: .
abundance: .

CDR3nt: TGTGCCATTAGAGCCCCTTATAGCAATCAGCCCCAGCATTTT
CDR3aa: CAIRAPYSNQPQHF
j_gene: TRBJ1-5
v_gene: TRBV24-1
d_gene: .
abundance: .

CDR3nt: TGCGCCAGCAGCCAAGATGCTAGAGGTAGCCACGAGCAGTACTTC
CDR3aa: CASSQDARGSHEQYF
j_gene: TRBJ2-7
v_gene: TRBV4-3
d_gene: .
abundance: .

CDR3nt: TGTGCCAGCAGCTTGTTACCTAGCGGGGGTAGCACAGATACGCAGTATTTT
CDR3aa: CASSLLPSGGSTDTQYF
j_gene: TRBJ2-3
v_gene: TRBV7-3
d_gene: TRBD2
abundance: once

CDR3nt: TGTGCCAGGGGGACAGACTCTACACCGGTTTACGAGCAGTACTTC
CDR3aa: CARGTDSTPVYEQYF
j_gene: TRBJ2-7
v_gene: TRBV2
d_gene: TRBD1
abundance: once

CDR3nt: TGTGCCAGTGGTCCTCCTCCTAGCGGGCCCACAGATACGCAGTATTTT
CDR3aa: CASGPPPSGPTDTQYF
j_gene: TRBJ2-3
v_gene: TRBV7-2
d_gene: TRBD2
abundance: .

CDR3nt: TGTGCCAGCAGTTTGATCAGGGATTCCTACGAGCAGTACTTC
CDR3aa: CASSLIRDSYEQYF
j_gene: TRBJ2-7
v_gene: TRBV27
d_gene: .
abundance: .

CDR3nt: TGTGCCAGCAGCCAAGGAGGGAAAGAGACCCAGTACTTC
CDR3aa: CASSQGGKETQYF
j_gene: TRBJ2-5
v_gene: TRBV7-9
d_gene: .
abundance: .

CDR3nt: TGTGCCAGCAGCTTATACAGGGGGCAAGAGAACACTGAAGCTTTCTTT
CDR3aa: CASSLYRGQENTEAFF
j_gene: TRBJ1-1
v_gene: TRBV11-2
d_gene: TRBD1
abundance: .

CDR3nt: TGCAGCGTGGGACTAGCGGGGGCTTCAAAAGAGACCCAGTACTTC
CDR3aa: CSVGLAGASKETQYF
j_gene: TRBJ2-5
v_gene: TRBV29-1
d_gene: TRBD2
abundance: .

CDR3nt: TGTGCCAGCATTGGCGGGGATACGCAGTATTTT
CDR3aa: CASIGGDTQYF
j_gene: TRBJ2-3
v_gene: TRBV12-3/TRBV12-4
d_gene: .
abundance: .

CDR3nt: TGTGCCAGCAGTCCAGGGCGGGGGCCCACTGAAGCTTTCTTT
CDR3aa: CASSPGRGPTEAFF
j_gene: TRBJ1-1
v_gene: TRBV27
d_gene: .
abundance: .

CDR3nt: TGTGCCAGCTCACCGAGGGCAGAAACCTCTAACTATGGCTACACCTTC
CDR3aa: CASSPRAETSNYGYTF
j_gene: TRBJ1-2
v_gene: TRBV18
d_gene: .
abundance: .

CDR3nt: TGTGCCAGCAGTGCGTACAGCGGTCTAATTTCTAACTATGGCTACACCTTC
CDR3aa: CASSAYSGLISNYGYTF
j_gene: TRBJ1-2
v_gene: TRBV27
d_gene: .
abundance: .

CDR3nt: TGTGCCAGCAGCCAAGGTCAGGGGGAGCGGAGCTACGAGCAGTACTTC
CDR3aa: CASSQGQGERSYEQYF
j_gene: TRBJ2-7
v_gene: TRBV3-1/TRBV3-2
d_gene: TRBD1
abundance: .

CDR3nt: TGCGCCAGCAGCTTTGAAGTAGTACCTGAGCAGTTCTTC
CDR3aa: CASSFEVVPEQFF
j_gene: TRBJ2-1
v_gene: TRBV5-1
d_gene: .
abundance: .

CDR3nt: TGTGCCAGCTCACCAGCGGCCGCAACTAATGAAAAACTGTTTTTT
CDR3aa: CASSPAAATNEKLFF
j_gene: TRBJ1-4
v_gene: TRBV18
d_gene: .
abundance: .

CDR3nt: TGTGCCAGTAGCCCGGGGAGGAGGGAGACCCAGTACTTC
CDR3aa: CASSPGRRETQYF
j_gene: TRBJ2-5
v_gene: TRBV19
d_gene: .
abundance: .

CDR3nt: TGCGCCAGCAGCCAAGACGCGGCCGGAGAAACTGGGAGCATATATTTT
CDR3aa: CASSQDAAGETGSIYF
j_gene: TRBJ1-3
v_gene: TRBV4-3
d_gene: .
abundance: .

CDR3nt: TGTGCCATCAGTGAGTCGTTGCTGTGGACAGGGGATACAGACGAGCAGTACTTC
CDR3aa: CAISESLLWTGDTDEQYF
j_gene: TRBJ2-7
v_gene: TRBV10-3
d_gene: TRBD1
abundance: .

CDR3nt: TGTGCCAGCAGCGCGACCTACGAGCAGTACTTC
CDR3aa: CASSATYEQYF
j_gene: TRBJ2-7
v_gene: TRBV5-6
d_gene: .
abundance: few

CDR3nt: TGTGCCAGCAGTAACGGGAGCTACAATGAGCAGTTCTTC
CDR3aa: CASSNGSYNEQFF
j_gene: TRBJ2-1
v_gene: TRBV6-4
d_gene: .
abundance: .

CDR3nt: TGTGCCAGCAGCCCAGGGACTAGCAACACCGGGGAGCTGTTTTTT
CDR3aa: CASSPGTSNTGELFF
j_gene: TRBJ2-2
v_gene: TRBV9
d_gene: TRBD2
abundance: .

CDR3nt: TGTGCCAGCAGAGTTAGCGGGGGGGCCTGGGAGACCCAGTACTTC
CDR3aa: CASRVSGGAWETQYF
j_gene: TRBJ2-5
v_gene: TRBV5-4
d_gene: TRBD2
abundance: .

CDR3nt: TGTGCCAGCAGTTACATAGGGGGAAACATTCAGTACTTC
CDR3aa: CASSYIGGNIQYF
j_gene: TRBJ2-4
v_gene: TRBV6-5
d_gene: .
abundance: .

CDR3nt: TGCAGCGTTGAACCCGGGACAGGGGGCGGCTACACCTTC
CDR3aa: CSVEPGTGGGYTF
j_gene: TRBJ1-2
v_gene: TRBV29-1
d_gene: TRBD1
abundance: .

CDR3nt: TGTGCCAGCAGGGACAGGCACACCGATACGCAGTATTTT
CDR3aa: CASRDRHTDTQYF
j_gene: TRBJ2-3
v_gene: TRBV2
d_gene: TRBD1
abundance: once

CDR3nt: TGCGCCAGCAGCCAAGTCTTGGGACTAGCGGGGGGGTCCTACAATGAGCAGTTCTTC
CDR3aa: CASSQVLGLAGGSYNEQFF
j_gene: TRBJ2-1
v_gene: TRBV4-3
d_gene: TRBD2
abundance: few

CDR3nt: TGTGCCACCAGTGATTTTTTGGGGGGTCGGAATGAGCAGTTCTTC
CDR3aa: CATSDFLGGRNEQFF
j_gene: TRBJ2-1
v_gene: TRBV24-1
d_gene: .
abundance: .

CDR3nt: TGTGCCAGCAGCGTAGGGGACAGCTACGAGCAGTACTTC
CDR3aa: CASSVGDSYEQYF
j_gene: TRBJ2-7
v_gene: TRBV9
d_gene: TRBD1
abundance: .

CDR3nt: TGTGCCAGCAGTTACACAGGGGGGTTAGAGGATGAGCAGTTCTTC
CDR3aa: CASSYTGGLEDEQFF
j_gene: TRBJ2-1
v_gene: TRBV6-2/TRBV6-3
d_gene: TRBD1
abundance: few

CDR3nt: TGTGCCTGGTCCCCGGACAGCCTCTATGGCTACACCTTC
CDR3aa: CAWSPDSLYGYTF
j_gene: TRBJ1-2
v_gene: TRBV30
d_gene: .
abundance: once

CDR3nt: TGCGCCAGCAGCCAGTCGGGTGCGGGGAATTACATAGATGAGCAGTTCTTC
CDR3aa: CASSQSGAGNYIDEQFF
j_gene: TRBJ2-1
v_gene: TRBV4-1
d_gene: .
abundance: .

CDR3nt: TGTGCCAGCAGCCGGACAGGGAACACCGGGGAGCTGTTTTTT
CDR3aa: CASSRTGNTGELFF
j_gene: TRBJ2-2
v_gene: TRBV3-1/TRBV3-2
d_gene: TRBD1
abundance: .

CDR3nt: TGTGCCAGCAGCCCGATGACTAGCGGGGGCCCATACGAGCAGTACTTC
CDR3aa: CASSPMTSGGPYEQYF
j_gene: TRBJ2-7
v_gene: TRBV11-2
d_gene: TRBD2
abundance: .

CDR3nt: TGTGCCACCAGCGGAGGACTAGCGGAAAACACCGGGGAGCTGTTTTTT
CDR3aa: CATSGGLAENTGELFF
j_gene: TRBJ2-2
v_gene: TRBV15
d_gene: TRBD2
abundance: .

CDR3nt: TGTGCCAGCAGCCAAGGCAGGGGACCATCCTACGAGCAGTACTTC
CDR3aa: CASSQGRGPSYEQYF
j_gene: TRBJ2-7
v_gene: TRBV14
d_gene: .
abundance: .

CDR3nt: TGCGCCAGCAGCTTGGCCCCGGACAGCCAGCAGTACTTC
CDR3aa: CASSLAPDSQQYF
j_gene: TRBJ2-7
v_gene: TRBV5-1
d_gene: .
abundance: .

CDR3nt: TGTGCCAGCGGATTAAGGGGTTCTGGGCCCCAGCATTTT
CDR3aa: CASGLRGSGPQHF
j_gene: TRBJ1-5
v_gene: TRBV27
d_gene: .
abundance: .

CDR3nt: TGTGCCAGTAGTCCCGGGGCGCGGGGTCAGCCCCAGCATTTT
CDR3aa: CASSPGARGQPQHF
j_gene: TRBJ1-5
v_gene: TRBV19
d_gene: .
abundance: .

CDR3nt: TGTGCCAGCAGGGCCGGGGGCAATCAGCCCCAGCATTTT
CDR3aa: CASRAGGNQPQHF
j_gene: TRBJ1-5
v_gene: TRBV12-3/TRBV12-4
d_gene: .
abundance: .

CDR3nt: TGTGCCAGTAGTATGGCGCAACTAAATGAAAAACTGTTTTTT
CDR3aa: CASSMAQLNEKLFF
j_gene: TRBJ1-4
v_gene: TRBV19
d_gene: .
abundance: few

CDR3nt: TGTGCCAGCAGTGACTCGACAGGACGACTGTGGAACACTGAAGCTTTCTTT
CDR3aa: CASSDSTGRLWNTEAFF
j_gene: TRBJ1-1
v_gene: TRBV6-4
d_gene: .
abundance: .

CDR3nt: TGTGCCAGCAGCCCCTTCCAGCGGGGGGGCACAGATACGCAGTATTTT
CDR3aa: CASSPFQRGGTDTQYF
j_gene: TRBJ2-3
v_gene: TRBV5-5
d_gene: TRBD2
abundance: .

CDR3nt: TGCGCCAGCAGCCAAGCCTTCGAGCGGGGCACAGATACGCAGTATTTT
CDR3aa: CASSQAFERGTDTQYF
j_gene: TRBJ2-3
v_gene: TRBV4-3
d_gene: .
abundance: .

CDR3nt: TGCGCCAGCACCGGACTCCTGGGCACCGGGGAGCTGTTTTTT
CDR3aa: CASTGLLGTGELFF
j_gene: TRBJ2-2
v_gene: TRBV10-2
d_gene: .
abundance: .